This is a list of T cell receptor beta chains from one sample in a study of T cell changes during pregnancy in multiple sclerosis. Assay used: immunoSEQ multiplex PCR; TCRdb lists only in-frame clones, some missing. In the table there are 45,000 to 65,000 clones, approximately 91% of which are singletons. The sample consisted of CD4+ T cells from peripheral blood mononuclear cells, taken in the third trimester of pregnancy. The receptors shown here come from a female donor with multiple sclerosis, enrolled in a pregnancy study. Each CDR3 is given with its conserved first and last residue. A D gene is named only where the DNA matches it firmly. A row's size may be missing; if present it is once, few, many or a size class.

CDR3 length	J gene	V gene	D gene	clone size	CDR3 protein	CDR3 DNA
14	TRBJ1-1	TRBV27	NA	NA	CASSPGGRGTEAFF	TGTGCCAGCAGTCCCGGGGGGCGGGGAACTGAAGCTTTCTTT
14	TRBJ2-1	TRBV7-2	TRBD2	NA	CASSVSSGGAEQFF	TGTGCCAGCAGCGTATCTAGCGGGGGAGCTGAGCAGTTCTTC
12	TRBJ1-2	TRBV29-1	TRBD1	NA	CSVGGQRYGYTF	TGCAGCGTTGGGGGACAGAGGTATGGCTACACCTTC
15	TRBJ1-4	TRBV2	TRBD1	NA	CASMLTGGTNEKLFF	TGTGCCAGCATGCTGACAGGGGGAACTAATGAAAAACTGTTTTTT
15	TRBJ1-4	TRBV5-1	NA	NA	CASSLTTTTNEKLFF	TGCGCCAGCAGCTTAACAACCACAACTAATGAAAAACTGTTTTTT
15	TRBJ1-2	TRBV9	NA	NA	CASSPLMAGLRGYTF	TGTGCCAGCAGCCCCCTGATGGCAGGTCTTAGAGGCTACACCTTC
18	TRBJ1-2	TRBV5-1	NA	NA	CASSLAAGNGPSGGGYTF	TGCGCCAGCAGCTTGGCAGCGGGAAATGGCCCCTCAGGTGGTGGCTACACCTTC
14	TRBJ2-2	TRBV10-1	NA	NA	CASSATGLGGELFF	TGCGCCAGCAGCGCTACAGGGCTTGGCGGGGAGCTGTTTTTT
14	TRBJ1-5	TRBV2	NA	once	CASRVTGPNQPQHF	TGTGCCAGCAGGGTGACAGGACCCAATCAGCCCCAGCATTTT
13	TRBJ2-3	TRBV30	NA	NA	CAWSPFQADTQYF	TGTGCCTGGAGTCCATTCCAGGCAGATACGCAGTATTTT
14	TRBJ2-5	TRBV6-1	NA	NA	CASSLAPDQETQYF	TGTGCCAGCTCCCTAGCTCCAGACCAAGAGACCCAGTACTTC
18	TRBJ1-3	TRBV5-1	TRBD1	NA	CASSLVSRGGASGNTIYF	TGCGCCAGCAGCTTGGTATCTCGAGGGGGCGCTTCTGGAAACACCATATATTTT
17	TRBJ2-1	TRBV7-2	NA	NA	CASSLGGVQGTYNEQFF	TGTGCCAGCAGCTTAGGGGGGGTACAGGGGACTTACAATGAGCAGTTCTTC
14	TRBJ1-4	TRBV7-6	TRBD1	once	CASSLGQGGEKLFF	TGTGCCAGCAGCTTAGGACAGGGGGGTGAAAAACTGTTTTTT
13	TRBJ2-1	TRBV6-4	TRBD1	NA	CASSTRQGVKQFF	TGTGCCAGCAGTACGCGACAGGGAGTAAAGCAGTTCTTC
14	TRBJ1-6	TRBV9	NA	NA	CASSVGGDNSPLHF	TGTGCCAGCAGCGTAGGGGGGGATAATTCACCCCTCCACTTT
16	TRBJ2-2	TRBV2	TRBD1	NA	CASRPMTGGSTGELFF	TGTGCCAGCAGGCCGATGACAGGGGGGAGCACCGGGGAGCTGTTTTTT
13	TRBJ1-2	TRBV30	TRBD1	NA	CAWSQDRIYGYTF	TGTGCCTGGAGTCAGGACAGGATCTATGGCTACACCTTC
13	TRBJ2-5	TRBV19	TRBD1	NA	CASSYRDRDTQYF	TGTGCCAGTAGCTACCGGGACAGGGACACCCAGTACTTC
14	TRBJ1-5	TRBV19	NA	NA	CASSTEQGSQPQHF	TGTGCCAGTAGTACGGAACAGGGATCTCAGCCCCAGCATTTT
13	TRBJ2-1	TRBV4-1	NA	NA	CASSQLGGNEQFF	TGCGCCAGCAGCCAACTGGGGGGCAATGAGCAGTTCTTC
13	TRBJ1-2	TRBV5-8	NA	NA	CASSLGAYYGYTF	TGTGCCAGCAGCTTGGGGGCGTACTATGGCTACACCTTC
15	TRBJ1-5	TRBV1	NA	NA	CTSRTPRVGNQPQHF	TGCACCAGCAGAACGCCGAGGGTGGGCAATCAGCCCCAGCATTTT
12	TRBJ2-7	TRBV15	NA	few	CATSRDQGKQYF	TGTGCCACCAGCAGAGATCAGGGAAAGCAGTACTTC
13	TRBJ1-5	TRBV10-3	NA	NA	CAISLEKNQPQHF	TGTGCCATCAGCTTAGAGAAAAATCAGCCCCAGCATTTT
17	TRBJ2-6	TRBV19	TRBD2	NA	CASSSGLGEPRANVLTF	TGTGCCAGTAGTTCGGGACTAGGGGAGCCGAGGGCCAACGTCCTGACTTTC
14	TRBJ2-3	TRBV7-2	TRBD1	NA	CASSLQGATDTQYF	TGTGCCAGCAGCTTACAGGGGGCGACAGATACGCAGTATTTT
15	TRBJ2-1	TRBV2	NA	NA	CASSEVGPPVLEQFF	TGTGCCAGCAGTGAAGTGGGGCCCCCGGTGTTAGAGCAGTTCTTC
15	TRBJ2-3	TRBV4-1	NA	NA	CASSQEDTYTDTQYF	TGCGCCAGCAGCCAAGAAGACACGTACACAGATACGCAGTATTTT
15	TRBJ2-3	TRBV6-5	TRBD1	once	CASSPDRGETDTQYF	TGTGCCAGCAGTCCTGACAGGGGCGAGACAGATACGCAGTATTTT
18	TRBJ2-3	TRBV4-1	TRBD2	NA	CASRLGTSGGTSTDTQYF	TGCGCCAGCAGGCTCGGGACTAGCGGGGGGACTAGCACAGATACGCAGTATTTT
13	TRBJ1-5	TRBV6-5	TRBD1	NA	CASSPRTGQPQHF	TGTGCCAGCAGTCCGCGGACAGGGCAGCCCCAGCATTTT
15	TRBJ2-7	TRBV19	NA	NA	CASSPFGGPPYEQYF	TGTGCCAGTAGCCCATTCGGAGGGCCCCCCTACGAGCAGTACTTC
13	TRBJ2-7	TRBV25-1	TRBD1	NA	CASSVTGTYEQYF	TGTGCCAGCAGTGTGACAGGGACCTACGAGCAGTACTTC
16	TRBJ1-6	TRBV19	NA	NA	CASSTLRQSYNSPLHF	TGTGCCAGTAGTACCTTAAGACAGTCCTATAATTCACCCCTCCACTTT
13	TRBJ1-1	TRBV19	TRBD1	NA	CASSIDRTGYAFF	TGTGCCAGTAGTATAGACAGGACAGGGTATGCTTTCTTT